The 17 T cell receptor beta chains given below trace back to one sample, sequenced in a study of control samples from healthy donors and cancer patients. Libraries were prepared by immunoSEQ multiplex PCR; TCRdb keeps only in-frame clonotypes and omits some of them. The sample has over 120,000 clones; roughly 94% are singletons. Sequencing used PBMCs. The receptors stem from a man between 60 and 75 years old with colorectal cancer.

The chain carries TRBV10-3 and TRBJ1-2; D remains ambiguous. Germline assignment: CDR1 ENHRY and CDR2 SYGVKD. V was trimmed by 2 bases and J by 10 bases, leaving 8 bases between them. The CDR3 runs 11 residues. CDR3 protein: CAISETGTYTF. The CDR3 DNA reads as TGTGCCATCAGTGAGACTGGCACCTACACCTTC.

This sequence joins TRBV6-6 and TRBJ2-3; 8 bases align to TRBD2. Germline values: CDR1 MNHNY, CDR2 SVGAGI (reference sequence). Trimming cost V 5 bases and J 0 bases; bases outside gene matches: 1. The CDR3 covers 14 residues. The CDR3 DNA sequence: TGTGCCAGCAGTCGGGGGGGGAGCACAGATACGCAGTATTTT. As protein: CASSRGGSTDTQYF.

This chain uses TRBV10-3 with TRBJ2-7; 7 nucleotides match TRBD1. With 5 bases clipped from V and 5 bases from J, the junction kept 6 bases outside the gene matches. Germline lookup yields CDR1 ENHRY and CDR2 SYGVKD. This CDR3 contains 13 residues. Written as DNA, the CDR3 is TGTGCCATCAGTACAGGGGAGCCGAACGAGCAGTACTTC. Translation: CAISTGEPNEQYF.

The chain has TRBV7-2 and TRBJ1-2, with TRBD1 as a possible D gene (5 bases). Germline lookup yields CDR1 SGHTA and CDR2 FQGNSA. With 2 bases removed from V and 3 bases from J, the gap between germline ends came to 7 bases. The CDR3 runs 13 residues. CDR3 bases: TGTGCCAGCAGCTTAAGGGGAGACTATGGCTACACCTTC. It yields the protein CASSLRGDYGYTF.

The gene calls are TRBV3-1 (or the pseudogene TRBV3-2) and TRBJ2-5; TRBD2 is a possible D gene (7 bases). The CDR3 runs to 16 residues. Germline loops: CDR1 LGHDT, CDR2 YNNKEL (reference sequence). The V end was cut by 0 bases, the J end by 3 bases, with 14 bases between. CDR3 coding DNA: TGTGCCAGCAGCCAAGATTTTCGAGGGGGGGAAGAGACCCAGTACTTC. Its translation is CASSQDFRGGEETQYF.

V is TRBV7-8 and J is TRBJ2-7; D uncertain. V dropped 0 bases and J dropped 2 bases, with 8 bases sitting between them. The length of the CDR3 is 14 residues. Germline lookup yields CDR1 SGHVS and CDR2 FQNEAQ. CDR3 nucleotides: TGTGCCAGCAGCTTAGCGCCACGAACCTACGAGCAGTACTTC. Amino acid sequence: CASSLAPRTYEQYF.

The CDR3 sequence is CASKLGQGYGYTF. In DNA form, the CDR3 reads TGTGCCAGCAAATTAGGACAGGGCTATGGCTACACCTTC. J is TRBJ1-2 and V is TRBV27, with TRBD1 matching over 8 bases. Trimming at V came to 7 bases and at J to 4 bases, leaving 5 bases not matched to a gene. Germline CDR1 and CDR2: MNHEY and SMNVEV (reference sequence). The CDR3 has 13 amino acids.

The chain employs TRBV3-1 (or the pseudogene TRBV3-2) and TRBJ2-5; unclear D gene. CDR3 length equals 17 residues. Germline lookup yields CDR1 LGHDT and CDR2 YNNKEL (reference sequence). Trimming removed 3 bases at V and 1 base at J, with 18 bases between. CDR3 nucleotide sequence: TGTGCCAGCAGCCACGATCCAGGAACAGCCAGCCAAGAGACCCAGTACTTC. This gives the protein CASSHDPGTASQETQYF.

This clone was seen a single time. J is TRBJ1-3 and V is TRBV28, with no clear D. Germline assignment: CDR1 MDHEN and CDR2 SYDVKM. The CDR3 runs 16 residues. V was cut by 7 bases and J by 4 bases, with 20 bases left in between. The CDR3 spells CASTPSPDAAGNTIYF. The CDR3 nucleotides read TGTGCCAGCACCCCTTCGCCCGATGCTGCGGGAAACACCATATATTTT.

The V call is TRBV5-1, the J call TRBJ1-1, with 8 bases aligning to TRBD1. CDR3 length equals 14 residues. V shed 2 bases, J shed 5 bases, and the junction held 5 bases outside the gene matches. The germline CDR1 and CDR2 sequences are SGHRS and YFSETQ. The CDR3 loop reads CASSFRGPSTEAFF. CDR3 in DNA: TGCGCCAGCAGCTTCAGGGGGCCGTCAACTGAAGCTTTCTTT. Full variable domain (rest looked up from reference TRBV5-1 and TRBJ1-1): KAGVTQTPRYLIKTRGQQVTLSCSPISGHRSVSWYQQTPGQGLQFLFEYFSETQRNKGNFPGRFSGRQFSNSRSEMNVSTLELGDSALYLCASSFRGPSTEAFFGQGTRLTVV.

This clone was seen only a few times. J is TRBJ2-5 and V is TRBV5-4, with 9 bases lining up with TRBD1. This CDR3 has 17 amino acids. V lost 3 bases to trimming and J lost 1 base; unmatched junction nucleotides: 10. Germline V gene lookup returns CDR1 SGHNT and CDR2 YYREEE (reference sequence). The CDR3 nucleotides are TGTGCCAGCAGCTCGCTTACCCGGACAGGGGTCCAAGAGACCCAGTACTTC. As protein: CASSSLTRTGVQETQYF.

The J gene is TRBJ1-5, the V gene TRBV27; the D gene is possibly TRBD1 (6 bases). V was clipped by 3 bases and J by 5 bases, with 11 bases between them. Germline V gene sequence: CDR1 MNHEY, CDR2 SMNVEV (reference sequence). The CDR3 contains 14 residues. For the CDR3, the DNA is TGTGCCAGCAGTTTTACCGGGGGCGATCAGCCCCAGCATTTT. Its translation is CASSFTGGDQPQHF.

The V call is TRBV3-1 (or the pseudogene TRBV3-2), the J call TRBJ1-2; 8 bases match TRBD1. This CDR3 has 16 amino acids. The V and J ends lost 3 bases and 4 bases, in that order; junction bases with no gene match: 10. Germline-derived CDR1 and CDR2 are LGHDT and YNNKEL (reference sequence). The CDR3 reads CASSHVGQGAGYGYTF. CDR3 nucleotide sequence: TGTGCCAGCAGCCACGTCGGGCAGGGGGCAGGCTATGGCTACACCTTC.

The chain uses TRBV6-2 or TRBV6-3 and TRBJ1-1; D uncertain. Trimming took 5 bases from V and 1 from J, leaving 14 bases between them. The CDR3 spans 15 residues. The germline V gene encodes CDR1 MNHEY and CDR2 SVGEGT. The CDR3 sequence is CASSTNSRKNTEAFF. CDR3 nucleotide sequence: TGTGCCAGCAGTACCAATTCAAGGAAGAACACTGAAGCTTTCTTT.

This clone turned up a few times. CDR3 sequence (DNA): TGTGCCAGCAGCGTAGACCCAGCGAGCTCCTATAATTCACCCCTCCACTTT. It translates to CASSVDPASSYNSPLHF. V and J are TRBV9 and TRBJ1-6; D is ambiguous. The germline V and J ends were trimmed by 0 bases and 0 bases, with 10 bases remaining between them. The length of the CDR3 is 17 residues. CDR1 SGDLS and CDR2 YYNGEE come from the germline V gene.

This clone came up once. The rearrangement uses TRBV7-2 and TRBJ1-1; a weak D match, TRBD1 (6 bases). The CDR3 totals 15 residues. Trimming cost V 0 bases and J 5 bases, with 13 bases left between them. CDR1 is SGHTA, CDR2 FQGNSA, per germline. The CDR3 DNA reads as TGTGCCAGCAGCTTAGCGACAGGATTGTGGACTGAAGCTTTCTTT. It specifies CASSLATGLWTEAFF.

The V call is TRBV7-9, the J call TRBJ2-5; 11 nucleotides line up with TRBD1. With V trimmed by 5 bases and J by 4 bases, 3 bases remained unmatched. The length of the CDR3 is 14 residues. Looked up from germline, CDR1 is SEHNR and CDR2 is FQNEAQ (reference sequence). CDR3 nucleotide sequence: TGTGCCAGCAGCACCGGGACAGGGGGAGAGACCCAGTACTTC. Translated, it gives CASSTGTGGETQYF.